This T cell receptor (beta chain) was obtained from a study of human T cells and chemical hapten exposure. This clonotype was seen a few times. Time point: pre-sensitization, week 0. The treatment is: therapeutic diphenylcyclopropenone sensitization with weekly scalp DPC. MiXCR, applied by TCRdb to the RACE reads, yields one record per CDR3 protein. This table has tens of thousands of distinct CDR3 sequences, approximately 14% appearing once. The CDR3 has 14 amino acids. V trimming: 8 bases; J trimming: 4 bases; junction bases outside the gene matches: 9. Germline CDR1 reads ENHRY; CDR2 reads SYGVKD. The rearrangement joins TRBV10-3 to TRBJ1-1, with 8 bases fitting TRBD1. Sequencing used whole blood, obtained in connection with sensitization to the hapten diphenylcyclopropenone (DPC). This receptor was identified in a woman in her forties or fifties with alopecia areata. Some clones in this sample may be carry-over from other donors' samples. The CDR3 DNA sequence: TGTGCCATCGGCGACAGGGGAGGGGGCACTGAAGCTTTCTTT. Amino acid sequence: CAIGDRGGGTEAFF.